This T cell receptor beta chain was obtained from a study of T cells in Graves' hyperthyroidism and ophthalmopathy. This clonotype was detected ten times or more. Its specificity is not known. Exclusion followed for patients with uncontrolled infection, other autoimmune disease, pregnancy or lactation. Amplified regions were TCR beta CDR3 sequences from RNA transcripts. RT-PCR in the first round (using the HTBI primer set) targeted the TCR CDR3. Via MiXCR, TCRdb re-called the multiplex PCR reads, giving one row per CDR3 protein. The sample lists 500,000 to 650,000 distinct CDR3 sequences; 20% were seen once. Germline loops: CDR1 MNHEY, CDR2 SMNVEV (reference sequence). V trimming: 3 bases; J trimming: 3 bases; junction bases outside the gene matches: 6. The length of the CDR3 is 15 residues. Overall study results and limits: Patients with ophthalmopathy were separated from those with stable hyperthyroidism by a 13 V-J model.

Input material: blood. The chain employs TRBV27 and TRBJ2-7; 9 nucleotides agree with TRBD1. This TCR was sampled from a man aged 40-49 years with Graves' ophthalmopathy. The chain's CDR3 is CASSFGGQGFYEQYF. For the CDR3, the DNA is TGTGCCAGCAGTTTCGGCGGACAGGGGTTCTACGAGCAGTACTTC.